This TCR beta chain appears in the sequencing data of a study of OX40 agonist ivuxolimab in advanced cancers. Sequencing used immunoSEQ multiplex PCR; TCRdb keeps in-frame clones, though not all of them. There are roughly 70,000 clones in the sample; about 83% occur only once, and 6.9% lies in the top ten. Germline V gives CDR1 SGHRS, CDR2 YFSETQ. This CDR3 is 16 amino acids long. Trimming left V 2 bases short and J 0 bases short, with 14 bases between. This clone showed up just a few times. Sequencing was performed on CD4+ or CD8+ T cells sorted from blood, taken in a trial of the OX40 agonist ivuxolimab. The source is an adult with an advanced solid tumor such as melanoma, head and neck, liver or kidney cancer. The chain uses TRBV5-1 and TRBJ1-1; no clear D. CDR3 sequence reads: CASSFNSATMNTEAFF. For the CDR3, the DNA is TGCGCCAGCAGCTTTAACAGTGCCACTATGAACACTGAAGCTTTCTTT.